The T cell receptor beta chain described here comes from a study of blood T cell repertoires in COVID-19 (dated by TCRdb to the early 2020s). About the study as a whole: Samples covering the acute and convalescent phases of COVID-19 were provided by collaborators in the United States, Italy and Spain. The prospective study material was composed of cDNA or gDNA derived from T cells, B-cell-depleted T cells, or PBMCs. Subjects who had been exposed to COVID-19, were actively infected with it, or had recovered from it provided the deeply sampled blood TCRbeta repertoires that made up the dataset. The repertoires were released in a freely available public database intended as a resource for research on the immune response to SARS-CoV-2. The samples were drawn from the first 160 participants of the ongoing ImmuneRACE study and from 1,200 or so subjects provided by 6 global collaborators. A de-identified subject ID, COVID-19 status, age in years and sex were almost always included in the sample metadata. HLA class I and class II types, where available, came from metadata supplied by the sample provider rather than from assay-based typing.

TCRbeta CDR3 regions were amplified from genomic DNA using the immunoSEQ Assay, a bias-controlled multiplex PCR. The original methods were these. Within the assay, amplification of reference gene primers was used to estimate how many nucleated cells each sample contained. To quantify the absolute abundance of each unique TCRbeta CDR3 rearrangement, sequence reads were collapsed and filtered. Productive Simpson clonality was computed per sample as the square root of Simpson's diversity index over productive rearrangements. In TCRdb, the immuneACCESS table is reduced to in-frame sequences with V and J assigned. These tables do not hold every clone; where another copy was compared, an unresolved V gene accounts for under half, and the others remain unexplained. D and trimming were read from the DNA, whereas the V and J calls and clone size are those reported in that table. The sample yields 200,000 to 250,000 clones; roughly 80% were counted once. In total, the top ten clones hold 7% to 8.5% of the sample.

Summary of the overall study and its limitations: Clinical and demographic metadata were provided uncurated, with the amount varying by source and participant.

This clone was counted once. The clone's antigen remains unknown. No much larger clone exists at a distance of one base, and base qualities are not known. Trimmed from V: 0 bases; trimmed from J: 6 bases; junction bases lacking a gene match: 7. Taken from cysteine to phenylalanine, the CDR3 has 16 residues. The sequence is cut down to CDR3 DNA, 48 bases in frame from base 1. From the germline V gene (reference sequence), CDR1 is SGHNT and CDR2 is YYREEE. Collaborating institutions collected whole blood in K2EDTA tubes following their own protocols. For TCRbeta analysis, collaborators shipped samples in one of three forms: frozen whole blood, isolated PBMCs, or DNA extracted from either of those sample types.

This sequence originates from a woman in her seventies with acute or convalescent COVID-19. The chain is encoded by TRBV5-4 joined to TRBJ1-4, with 8 bases aligning to TRBD1. Sequencing was done on a sample of peripheral blood. In nucleotides, the sequence is TGTGCCAGCAGCTTGGCTAACAGGGGGTCAGATGAAAAACTGTTTTTT. Translation gives CASSLANRGSDEKLFF.